The 5 T cell receptor beta chains below were found in one sample sequenced in a study of shared clonotypes between healthy human individuals. Using immunoSEQ multiplex PCR, the repertoire was profiled, and TCRdb retains in-frame clones only, with some absent. The repertoire holds about 1 million clones, about 84% seen once, with about 0.52% in the top ten. Sample: memory CD4+ T cells from PBMCs. The sample's subset: CD45RA-negative fraction. The receptors originated from a man between 18 and 29 years old in good health. Some clones in this sample may be carry-over from other donors' samples.

The chain uses TRBV27 and TRBJ2-1; possibly TRBD1 for D (5 bases). The V gene's germline CDR1 is MNHEY and CDR2 SMNVEV (reference sequence). The CDR3 runs 16 residues. The ends were cut back, 2 bases at V and 5 bases at J, with 16 bases in the middle. The DNA of the CDR3 is TGTGCCAGCAGTTTAGTGTGGGGCGCAGGTAACAATGAGCAGTTCTTC. Translated: CASSLVWGAGNNEQFF.

The chain joins TRBV19 to TRBJ2-7, with D possibly matching TRBD2 (6 bases). V lost 6 bases and J 3 bases, leaving 15 bases between the germline ends. The CDR3 runs 14 residues. From germline, CDR1 is LNHDA and CDR2 SQIVND (reference sequence). The CDR3 protein is CASRTRAGNYEQYF. CDR3 in DNA: TGTGCCAGTAGGACCAGGGCGGGAAACTACGAGCAGTACTTC.

The chain recombines TRBV28 with TRBJ2-2, with 9 bases aligning to TRBD2. The CDR3 runs 14 residues. The V and J ends lost 6 bases and 4 bases, in that order; junction bases with no gene match: 3. Germline V gene data show CDR1 as MDHEN and CDR2 as SYDVKM. The CDR3 is CASRGAGGTGELFF. In nucleotides, the CDR3 is TGTGCCAGCAGAGGAGCGGGAGGCACCGGGGAGCTGTTTTTT.

This clone has a single count. The chain links TRBV7-2 to TRBJ2-2, with 7 bases aligning to TRBD1. Germline CDR1 reads SGHTA; CDR2 reads FQGNSA. The V segment lost 5 bases and the J segment 0 bases; nucleotides outside the gene matches: 3. The CDR3 is 15 amino acids. The CDR3 protein is CASSPDRANTGELFF. In DNA form, the CDR3 reads TGTGCCAGCAGCCCCGACAGGGCGAACACCGGGGAGCTGTTTTTT.

The chain carries TRBV5-6 and TRBJ2-3; TRBD1 aligns across 7 bases. The ends lost 6 bases at V and 2 bases at J; junction bases unmatched: 6. Germline assignment: CDR1 SGHDT and CDR2 YYEEEE. This CDR3 is built from 14 residues. The CDR3 sequence is CASTKQGITDTQYF. Written as DNA, the CDR3 is TGTGCCAGCACCAAACAGGGGATCACAGATACGCAGTATTTT.